A single sample is the source of the 25 T cell receptor beta chains below, sequenced in a study of cytomegalovirus exposure and HLA in healthy donors. The PCR employed 60 Vbeta primers together with 13 Jbeta primers. Method: immunoSEQ multiplex PCR; TCRdb's copy keeps in-frame clones and lacks some. In the table there are some 100,000 clones, 76% of which are singletons. The sequencing input was PBMCs. Receptors originate from a man in his forties in good health and CMV-seronegative.

The chain couples TRBV5-4 to TRBJ2-1; the D is unclear. The V end was cut by 7 bases, the J end by 5 bases, with 13 bases between. The V gene's germline CDR1 is SGHNT and CDR2 YYREEE (reference sequence). The CDR3 sequence is 13 residues long. The CDR3 DNA reads TGTGCCAGCTCACAGAAAACCGACAATGAGCAGTTCTTC. This translates into CASSQKTDNEQFF.

This chain links TRBV4-2 with TRBJ1-4; the match to TRBD1 covers 8 bases. The CDR3 covers 12 residues. Germline values: CDR1 LGHNA, CDR2 YNFKEQ. The ends lost 6 bases at V and 7 bases at J; junction bases unmatched: 1. The CDR3 is CASRDRGEKLFF. The CDR3 DNA reads TGTGCCAGCAGAGACAGGGGTGAAAAACTGTTTTTT.

CDR3 sequence: CASSHVGDYNSPLHF. The DNA for the CDR3 is TGTGCCAGCAGCCACGTCGGGGACTATAATTCACCCCTCCACTTT. The chain employs TRBV4-2 and TRBJ1-6, with D unresolved. CDR1 and CDR2 (germline): LGHNA, YNFKEQ. This CDR3 is 15 amino acids long. The V end was cut by 3 bases, the J end by 3 bases, with 9 bases between.

The V gene is TRBV18, the J gene TRBJ1-2, with D hard to call. The CDR3 is made up of 13 amino acids. Trimming took 6 bases from V and 5 from J, leaving 13 bases between them. CDR1 is KGHSH and CDR2 is LQKENI in the germline V gene. As DNA, the CDR3 is TGTGCCAGCTCGCCGACCGCGGAATATGGCTACACCTTC. It encodes CASSPTAEYGYTF.

The rearrangement uses TRBV4-1 and TRBJ2-7; TRBD2 matches 7 bases. J gave up 2 bases and V 7 bases, and 8 bases lay outside the gene matches. Germline CDR1 is MGHRA and CDR2 is YSYEKL. The CDR3 is 14 residues long. CDR3 nucleotide sequence: TGCGCCAGCACTCGTGCGGGGGAAACCTACGAGCAGTACTTC. Translating gives CASTRAGETYEQYF.

This clone was detected only a few times. CDR3 sequence reads: CASSSPHRGMSYEQYF. CDR3 in DNA: TGTGCCAGCAGTTCTCCTCACAGGGGTATGAGCTACGAGCAGTACTTC. The rearrangement links TRBV27 to TRBJ2-7, with 7 nucleotides matching TRBD1. The CDR3 sequence is 16 residues long. The V gene's germline CDR1 is MNHEY and CDR2 SMNVEV (reference sequence). Germline trimming cut 4 bases from V and 3 bases from J; bases unmatched to any gene: 12.

V usage is TRBV18 and J usage is TRBJ1-2; TRBD1 is a possible D gene (6 bases). CDR1 KGHSH and CDR2 LQKENI come from the germline V gene. The CDR3 is 13 residues long. V lost 4 bases to trimming and J lost 3 bases, with 9 bases between them. Here the CDR3 reads CASSQDSDYGYTF. The CDR3 DNA sequence: TGTGCCAGCTCACAGGACAGTGACTATGGCTACACCTTC.

J is TRBJ1-1 and V is TRBV15; 7 nucleotides align to TRBD1. The ends lost 10 bases at V and 1 base at J; junction bases unmatched: 6. This CDR3 has 13 amino acids. Germline V CDR1 and CDR2: LNHNV, YYDKDF (reference sequence). CDR3 sequence (DNA): TGTGCCATTTCAAACAGGGGGAACACTGAAGCTTTCTTT. Protein product: CAISNRGNTEAFF.

The rearrangement links TRBV27 to TRBJ1-2; 10 bases align to TRBD1. The CDR3 runs to 14 residues. V was clipped by 5 bases and J by 8 bases; unmatched bases: 8. The V gene's germline CDR1 is MNHEY and CDR2 SMNVEV (reference sequence). As DNA, the CDR3 is TGTGCCAGCAGTCCCGGGACAGGGGTTCGGGGCTACACCTTC. Translation gives CASSPGTGVRGYTF.

The V call is TRBV6-5, the J call TRBJ1-2; no clear D gene. Trimming shortened V by 3 bases and J by 4 bases, and 12 bases separated the two germline ends. The germline V gene encodes CDR1 MNHEY and CDR2 SVGAGI. CDR3 length equals 14 residues. In nucleotides, the CDR3 is TGTGCCAGCAGTTATCGGGTCAGTGGCTATGGCTACACCTTC. It encodes CASSYRVSGYGYTF.

This clone was observed a handful of times. This sequence joins TRBV9 and TRBJ1-3, with TRBD1 matching 7 bases. V lost 5 bases, J lost 4 bases, and 3 bases stayed unmatched. CDR3 size: 13 residues. Germline V gives CDR1 SGDLS, CDR2 YYNGEE. CDR3 region: CASRQTGGNTIYF. Here the CDR3 DNA reads TGTGCCAGCAGACAGACAGGGGGAAACACCATATATTTT.

The V call is TRBV5-5, the J call TRBJ1-2, with 8 bases that match TRBD1. Germline CDR1 and CDR2: SGHKS and YYEKEE (reference sequence). The V segment lost 4 bases and the J segment 6 bases; nucleotides outside the gene matches: 11. This CDR3 contains 15 residues. The DNA of the CDR3 is TGTGCCAGCAGCACCTCGGACAGGGCTTCGCATGGCTACACCTTC. Encoded protein: CASSTSDRASHGYTF. The complete variable domain, with remaining parts taken from reference TRBV5-5 and TRBJ1-2, reads DAGVTQSPTHLIKTRGQQVTLRCSPISGHKSVSWYQQVLGQGPQFIFQYYEKEERGRGNFPDRFSARQFPNYSSELNVNALLLGDSALYLCASSTSDRASHGYTFGSGTRLTVV.

The rearrangement links TRBV4-1 to TRBJ1-5, with a weak D call TRBD1 (6 bases). Germline V gene lookup returns CDR1 MGHRA and CDR2 YSYEKL. V dropped 0 bases and J dropped 1 base, with 13 bases sitting between them. This CDR3 is built from 17 residues. CDR3 DNA sequence: TGCGCCAGCAGCCAAGAACCTGGACAGACGAGCAATCAGCCCCAGCATTTT. Amino acids: CASSQEPGQTSNQPQHF.

The chain combines TRBV4-2 with TRBJ2-7; D might be TRBD1 (5 bases). Trimming shortened V by 2 bases and J by 2 bases, and 10 bases separated the two germline ends. The CDR3 is 14 residues long. Germline V gene lookup returns CDR1 LGHNA and CDR2 YNFKEQ. The CDR3 loop is CASSQRTPPYEQYF. Here the CDR3 DNA reads TGTGCCAGCAGCCAACGGACACCACCCTACGAGCAGTACTTC.

This chain connects TRBV7-6 to TRBJ1-6; the match to TRBD1 covers 8 bases. The CDR3 extends over 17 amino acids. CDR1 SGHVS and CDR2 FNYEAQ come from the germline V gene. V lost 5 bases and J lost 9; bases outside the gene matches: 15. The CDR3 protein is CASSVRIRTGNGSPLHF. CDR3 DNA sequence: TGTGCCAGCAGCGTTAGGATTAGGACAGGGAATGGTTCACCCCTCCACTTT.

This clone was recorded only once. The chain joins TRBV9 to TRBJ2-3; 11 bases are shared with TRBD2. Germline assignment: CDR1 SGDLS and CDR2 YYNGEE. Trimming removed 0 bases from V and 0 bases from J; junction bases left unmatched: 6. This CDR3 contains 18 residues. CDR3 residues: CASSVGTSGYSSTDTQYF. The CDR3 DNA follows: TGTGCCAGCAGCGTAGGGACTAGCGGGTACTCTAGCACAGATACGCAGTATTTT. Using reference TRBV9 and TRBJ2-3 for the parts outside the CDR3, the full variable domain is DSGVTQTPKHLITATGQRVTLRCSPRSGDLSVYWYQQSLDQGLQFLIQYYNGEERAKGNILERFSAQQFPDLHSELNLSSLELGDSALYFCASSVGTSGYSSTDTQYFGPGTRLTVL.

The chain combines TRBV6-5 with TRBJ1-2; 10 positions match TRBD1. The germline V gene encodes CDR1 MNHEY and CDR2 SVGAGI. CDR3 length equals 16 residues. Trimming cost V 0 bases and J 4 bases; bases outside gene matches: 5. CDR3: CASSYSLTGGRYGYTF. The CDR3 DNA reads TGTGCCAGCAGTTACTCGCTGACAGGGGGCCGCTATGGCTACACCTTC.

The gene calls are TRBV19 and TRBJ2-1; 12 bases agree with TRBD1. The CDR3 is 16 residues long. Germline V gene lookup returns CDR1 LNHDA and CDR2 SQIVND (reference sequence). The V segment lost 3 bases and the J segment 8 bases; nucleotides outside the gene matches: 8. The CDR3 coding sequence is TGTGCCAGTAGTATGAGAGGGGACAGGGGGCAAGATGAGCAGTTCTTC. It translates to CASSMRGDRGQDEQFF.

The CDR3 is CASSQAGGERGYTF. For the CDR3, the DNA is TGTGCCAGCAGCCAAGCGGGAGGGGAGAGGGGCTACACCTTC. V usage is TRBV4-2 and J usage is TRBJ1-2, with a weak D call TRBD1 (5 bases). This CDR3 region has 14 residues. Germline-derived CDR1 and CDR2 are LGHNA and YNFKEQ. Trimming cost V 1 base and J 8 bases, with 14 bases left between them.

The chain is built from TRBV5-1 and TRBJ1-4; D unclear. This CDR3 region has 13 residues. Germline CDR1 and CDR2: SGHRS and YFSETQ. Between the trimmed V and J ends, which lost 0 bases and 6 bases, there was a span of 6 bases. CDR3 sequence: CASSLEQYEKLFF. The CDR3 coding sequence is TGCGCCAGCAGCTTGGAACAATATGAAAAACTGTTTTTT.

V usage is TRBV29-1 and J usage is TRBJ1-3; D call uncertain. The CDR3 extends over 13 amino acids. The germline V and J ends were trimmed by 6 bases and 0 bases, with 9 bases remaining between them. CDR1 and CDR2 from the germline V gene are SQVTM and ANQGSEA. The CDR3 coding sequence is TGCAGCGTACAGATTACCTCTGGAAACACCATATATTTT. It is translated as CSVQITSGNTIYF. Complete variable domain (other parts from reference TRBV29-1 and TRBJ1-3): SAVISQKPSRDICQRGTSLTIQCQVDSQVTMMFWYRQQPGQSLTLIATANQGSEATYESGFVIDKFPISRPNLTFSTLTVSNMSPEDSSIYLCSVQITSGNTIYFGEGSWLTVV.

This clone has more than one count but fewer than ten. The chain couples TRBV11-3 to TRBJ2-3, with TRBD2 identical over 13 bases. Trimming at V came to 5 bases and at J to 6 bases, leaving 11 bases not matched to a gene. CDR1 and CDR2 (germline): SGHNT, YENEEA. The CDR3 is made up of 17 amino acids. The CDR3 loop reads CASSPPTSGGAGDTQYF. CDR3 bases: TGTGCCAGCAGCCCGCCTACTAGCGGGGGGGCTGGGGATACGCAGTATTTT.

A note on this clone: One junction end disagrees with the germline gene, perhaps due to a read error. The chain employs TRBV7-9 and TRBJ1-6; TRBD1 might be the D (5 bases). There are 15 residues in the CDR3. Germline V lookup: CDR1 SEHNR, CDR2 FQNEAQ (reference sequence). CDR3 nucleotide sequence: TGTTCCAGCAGCTTAAGGGGATTTAAGAATTCACCCCTCCACTTT. It specifies CSSSLRGFKNSPLHF.

The CDR3 region has the DNA TGTGCCAGAAGCCCAAAGAACACTGAAGCTTTCTTT. Amino acids: CARSPKNTEAFF. This chain links TRBV5-3 with TRBJ1-1; D unclear. TRBV5-3 is assigned to the ORF class and has an uncertain function. This CDR3 is built from 12 residues. Between the trimmed V and J ends, which lost 4 bases and 1 base, there was a span of 5 bases.

This clone was seen a few times. The J gene is TRBJ2-7, the V gene TRBV2; D possibly corresponds to TRBD2 (5 bases). Per the germline V gene, CDR1 is SNHLY and CDR2 is FYNNEI. Deletions cut 7 bases from V and 6 bases from J, with 13 bases between. The CDR3 consists of 12 residues. The CDR3 is CASNGIGVEQYV. Written as DNA, the CDR3 is TGTGCCAGCAATGGAATCGGGGTCGAGCAGTACGTC.